One and the same sample provided the 2 T cell receptor beta chains below, sequenced in a study of T cell changes during pregnancy in multiple sclerosis. Method: immunoSEQ multiplex PCR; TCRdb's copy keeps in-frame clones and lacks some. The sample lists about 30,000 clones, approximately 90% occurring once. Sequenced material: CD8+ T cells from peripheral blood mononuclear cells, taken in the second trimester of pregnancy. Receptor source: a female donor with multiple sclerosis, enrolled in a pregnancy study.

CDR3: CAWSDLKETQYF. CDR3 DNA: TGTGCCTGGAGTGACTTAAAGGAGACCCAGTACTTC. The genes are TRBV30 and TRBJ2-5; D remains unclear. The germline V gene has CDR1 GTSNPN and CDR2 SVGIG (reference sequence). V was clipped by 1 base and J by 5 bases, with 8 bases between them. This CDR3 comprises 12 residues.

The chain combines TRBV28 with TRBJ1-1; possibly TRBD1 for D (5 bases). Germline lookup yields CDR1 MDHEN and CDR2 SYDVKM. The CDR3 sequence is 13 residues long. V was shortened by 7 bases and J by 1 base, with 10 bases between the two germline ends. CDR3 bases: TGTGCCAGCACCCCAACAGGGAACACTGAAGCTTTCTTT. Translation: CASTPTGNTEAFF.